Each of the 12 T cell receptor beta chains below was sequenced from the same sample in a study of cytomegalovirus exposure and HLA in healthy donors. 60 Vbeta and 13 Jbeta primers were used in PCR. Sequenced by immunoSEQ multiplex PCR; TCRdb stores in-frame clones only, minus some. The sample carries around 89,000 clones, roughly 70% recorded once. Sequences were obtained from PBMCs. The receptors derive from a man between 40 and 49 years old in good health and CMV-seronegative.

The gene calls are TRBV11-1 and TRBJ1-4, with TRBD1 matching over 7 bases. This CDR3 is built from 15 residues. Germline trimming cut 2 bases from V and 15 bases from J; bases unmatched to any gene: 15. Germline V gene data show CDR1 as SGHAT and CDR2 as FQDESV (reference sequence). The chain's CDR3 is CASSLSRGQGALVFF. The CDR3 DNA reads TGTGCCAGCAGCTTATCGAGGGGGCAAGGAGCGTTGGTGTTTTTT.

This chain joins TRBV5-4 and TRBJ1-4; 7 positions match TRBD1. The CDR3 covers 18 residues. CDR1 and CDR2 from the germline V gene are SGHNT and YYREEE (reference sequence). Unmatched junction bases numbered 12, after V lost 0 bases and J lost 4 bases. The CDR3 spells CASSLVGVGGRGNEKLFF. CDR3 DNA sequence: TGTGCCAGCAGCTTGGTCGGTGTAGGGGGCCGTGGTAATGAAAAACTGTTTTTT. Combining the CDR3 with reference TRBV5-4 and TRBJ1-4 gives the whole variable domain ETGVTQSPTHLIKTRGQQVTLRCSSQSGHNTVSWYQQALGQGPQFIFQYYREEENGRGNFPPRFSGLQFPNYSSELNVNALELDDSALYLCASSLVGVGGRGNEKLFFGSGTQLSVL.

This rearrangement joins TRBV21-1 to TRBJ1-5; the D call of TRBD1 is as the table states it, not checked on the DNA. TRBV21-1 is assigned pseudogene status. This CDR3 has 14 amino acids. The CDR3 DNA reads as TGTGCCAGCAGCAAAGCGCAGGGGATTCAGCCCCAGCATTTT. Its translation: CASSKAQGIQPQHF.

CDR3 DNA sequence: TGTGCCAGCAGGCCTACCGGGACAGGGTATTCACCCCTCCACTTT. Translation gives CASRPTGTGYSPLHF. The chain links TRBV11-2 to TRBJ1-6, with 9 nucleotides matching TRBD1. The CDR3 spans 15 residues. Looked up from germline, CDR1 is SGHAT and CDR2 is FQNNGV. Trimming removed 6 bases from V and 8 bases from J; junction bases left unmatched: 8.

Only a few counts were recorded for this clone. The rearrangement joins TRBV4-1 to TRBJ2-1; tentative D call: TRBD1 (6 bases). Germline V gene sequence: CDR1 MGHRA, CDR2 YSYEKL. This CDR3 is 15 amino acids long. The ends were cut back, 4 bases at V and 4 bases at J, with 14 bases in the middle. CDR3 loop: CASSPKWTDYNEQFF. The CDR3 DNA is TGCGCCAGCAGCCCGAAGTGGACAGATTACAATGAGCAGTTCTTC.

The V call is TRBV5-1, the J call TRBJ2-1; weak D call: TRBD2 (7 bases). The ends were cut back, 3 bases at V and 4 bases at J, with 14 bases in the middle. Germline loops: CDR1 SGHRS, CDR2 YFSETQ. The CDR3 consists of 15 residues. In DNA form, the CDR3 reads TGCGCCAGCAGCTGGAGGGGGGGGAAATACAATGAGCAGTTCTTC. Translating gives CASSWRGGKYNEQFF.

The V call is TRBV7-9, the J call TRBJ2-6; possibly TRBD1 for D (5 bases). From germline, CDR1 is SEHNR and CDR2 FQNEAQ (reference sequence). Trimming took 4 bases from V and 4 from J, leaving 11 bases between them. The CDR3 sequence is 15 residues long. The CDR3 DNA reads TGTGCCAGCAGCTACCCAGGGCCGGGGGCCAACGTCCTGACTTTC. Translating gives CASSYPGPGANVLTF.

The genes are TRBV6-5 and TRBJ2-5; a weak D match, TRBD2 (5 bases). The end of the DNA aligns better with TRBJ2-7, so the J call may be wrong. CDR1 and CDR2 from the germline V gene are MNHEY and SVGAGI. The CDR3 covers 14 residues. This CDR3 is CASRDWPDSYEQYF. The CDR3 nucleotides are TGTGCCAGCAGGGACTGGCCGGACTCCTACGAGCAGTACTTC.

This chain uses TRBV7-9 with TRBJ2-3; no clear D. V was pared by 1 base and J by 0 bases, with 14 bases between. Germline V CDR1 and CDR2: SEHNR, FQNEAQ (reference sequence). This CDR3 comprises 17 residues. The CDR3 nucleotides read TGTGCCAGCAGCTTAGTTGCGTTCGCGATAAGCACAGATACGCAGTATTTT. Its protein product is CASSLVAFAISTDTQYF. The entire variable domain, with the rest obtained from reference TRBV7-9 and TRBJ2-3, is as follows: DTGVSQNPRHKITKRGQNVTFRCDPISEHNRLYWYRQTLGQGPEFLTYFQNEAQLEKSRLLSDRFSAERPKGSFSTLEIQRTEQGDSAMYLCASSLVAFAISTDTQYFGPGTRLTVL.

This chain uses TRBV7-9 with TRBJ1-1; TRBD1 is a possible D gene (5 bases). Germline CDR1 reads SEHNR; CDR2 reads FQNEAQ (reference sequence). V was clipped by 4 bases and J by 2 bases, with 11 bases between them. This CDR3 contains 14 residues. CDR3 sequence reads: CASSWVGHNTEAFF. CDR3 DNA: TGTGCCAGCAGCTGGGTCGGACATAACACTGAAGCTTTCTTT.

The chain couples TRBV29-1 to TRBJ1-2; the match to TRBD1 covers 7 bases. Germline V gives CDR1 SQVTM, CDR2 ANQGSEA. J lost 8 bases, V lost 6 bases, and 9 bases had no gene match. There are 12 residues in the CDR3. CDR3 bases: TGCAGCGTGGACAGGCAGTCAAGGGGCTACACCTTC. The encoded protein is CSVDRQSRGYTF.

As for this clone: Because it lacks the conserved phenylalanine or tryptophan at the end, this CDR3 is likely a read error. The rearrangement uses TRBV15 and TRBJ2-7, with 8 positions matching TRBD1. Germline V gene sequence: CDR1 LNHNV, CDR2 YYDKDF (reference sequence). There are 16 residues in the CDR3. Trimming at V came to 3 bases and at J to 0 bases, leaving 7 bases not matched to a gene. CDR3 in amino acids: CATSSQDRAGSYEQYL. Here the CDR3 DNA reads TGTGCCACCAGCAGTCAGGACAGGGCAGGCTCCTACGAGCAGTACCTC.